The rows below give T cell receptor beta chains drawn from one sample of a study of blood T cell repertoires in COVID-19. TCRdb's copy holds only in-frame clones and misses some; the assay was immunoSEQ multiplex PCR. The profile shows 140,000 to 150,000 clones, 75% to 90% of them singletons. The specimen sequenced was peripheral blood. These receptor sequences come from an older man who had recovered from COVID-19. CDR3s include the opening cysteine and the closing phenylalanine or tryptophan. The D gene is left open where the match is weak. Not all rows give a size; the values are once, few, many and, for expanded clones, a class.

>few|.|15|TRBJ2-7|TRBV19
CASSARGREDREQYF
TGTGCCAGTAGCGCGAGGGGGCGGGAGGATCGCGAGCAGTACTTC
>.|.|12|TRBJ2-7|TRBV12-5
CASGLVFLEQYF
TGTGCTAGTGGTTTGGTATTTCTCGAGCAGTACTTC
>.|.|14|TRBJ1-5|TRBV19
CASSRGDLNQPQHF
TGTGCCAGTAGTAGGGGGGATCTAAATCAGCCCCAGCATTTT
>many|TRBD2|14|TRBJ2-3|TRBV25-1
CASSVAGERDTQYF
TGTGCCAGCAGTGTAGCGGGGGAGCGAGATACGCAGTATTTT
>.|.|16|TRBJ1-3|TRBV12-5
CASGLVLTGDGNTIYF
TGTGCTAGTGGTTTGGTACTTACGGGAGATGGAAACACCATATATTTT
>.|TRBD2|15|TRBJ2-2|TRBV12-5
CASGSGLAGPGELFF
TGTGCTAGTGGTTCCGGGCTAGCGGGACCCGGGGAGCTGTTTTTT
>.|.|12|TRBJ1-2|TRBV6-6
CASSTGMGGYTF
TGTGCCAGCAGTACGGGAATGGGTGGCTACACCTTC
>.|TRBD1|12|TRBJ1-1|TRBV18
CASSPGQVKAFF
TGTGCCAGCTCACCCGGACAGGTTAAGGCTTTCTTT
>.|TRBD2|18|TRBJ2-3|TRBV7-9
CATGIKREGQVGTDTQYF
TGTGCCACGGGGATAAAGCGGGAGGGCCAAGTTGGAACAGATACGCAGTATTTT
>.|TRBD1|16|TRBJ1-4|TRBV5-1
CASSLTEQGAGEKLFF
TGCGCCAGCAGCTTAACCGAACAGGGGGCAGGAGAAAAACTGTTTTTT
>.|.|13|TRBJ2-1|TRBV9
CASSVNPGNEQFF
TGTGCCAGCAGCGTGAACCCCGGGAATGAGCAGTTCTTC
>.|TRBD1|13|TRBJ2-7|TRBV19
CASSRDRGREQYF
TGTGCCAGTAGTCGGGACAGGGGGCGAGAGCAGTACTTC
>.|.|12|TRBJ1-6|TRBV7-8
CASSFLNSPLHF
TGTGCCAGCAGCTTCCTTAATTCACCCCTCCACTTT
>.|.|13|TRBJ1-6|TRBV27
CASSYYAAEGLHF
TGTGCCAGCAGTTACTATGCGGCGGAGGGCCTCCACTTT
>.|.|13|TRBJ1-2|TRBV28
CASSLQVNYGYTF
TGTGCCAGCAGTTTACAGGTGAACTATGGCTACACCTTC
>once|TRBD1|13|TRBJ1-1|TRBV18
CASSPGGQAEAFF
TGTGCCAGCTCACCAGGGGGACAGGCTGAAGCTTTCTTT
>.|.|16|TRBJ1-3|TRBV2
CASSGGGQWPGNTIYF
TGTGCCAGCAGTGGAGGGGGACAATGGCCTGGAAACACCATATATTTT
>.|TRBD2|17|TRBJ2-1|TRBV5-1
CASSLVDSGISYNEQFF
TGCGCCAGCAGCTTGGTCGATAGCGGGATCTCCTACAATGAGCAGTTCTTC
>.|TRBD1|18|TRBJ2-7|TRBV7-2
CASSLVGLGTASSYEQYF
TGTGCCAGCAGCTTAGTCGGACTCGGGACAGCGTCCTCCTACGAGCAGTACTTC
>.|.|11|TRBJ2-7|TRBV28
CASTLGYEQYF
TGTGCCAGCACGCTAGGCTACGAGCAGTACTTC
>.|TRBD1|16|TRBJ1-6|TRBV9
CASSVEGTGTDSPLHF
TGTGCCAGCAGCGTCGAAGGGACAGGAACCGATTCACCCCTCCACTTT
>.|.|12|TRBJ2-1|TRBV28
CASSLEYNEQFF
TGTGCCAGCAGTTTAGAGTACAATGAGCAGTTCTTC
>.|.|14|TRBJ2-1|TRBV14
CASSPPGQAAEQFF
TGTGCCAGCAGCCCCCCGGGACAAGCGGCTGAGCAGTTCTTC
>once|TRBD1|15|TRBJ2-1|TRBV6-5
CASSLTGGSYNEQFF
TGTGCCAGCAGCCTAACAGGGGGCTCCTACAATGAGCAGTTCTTC
>.|TRBD1|14|TRBJ1-1|TRBV3-1/TRBV3-2
CASSGQGMNTEAFF
TGTGCCAGCAGCGGACAGGGGATGAACACTGAAGCTTTCTTT
>.|TRBD2|16|TRBJ2-5|TRBV30
CAWGYGHGRGRETQYF
TGTGCCTGGGGCTACGGCCATGGGAGGGGTCGGGAGACCCAGTACTTC
>.|.|17|TRBJ2-1|TRBV7-6
CASSLAAKRELSNEQFF
TGTGCCAGCAGCTTAGCTGCTAAACGGGAGCTTAGCAATGAGCAGTTCTTC
>.|.|15|TRBJ2-1|TRBV19
CASSPPHGSGPEQFF
TGTGCCAGTAGTCCTCCCCACGGGAGTGGGCCTGAGCAGTTCTTC
>once|.|17|TRBJ2-1|TRBV9
CASSRMGGGSSYNEQFF
TGTGCCAGCAGCCGGATGGGGGGCGGGAGCTCCTACAATGAGCAGTTCTTC
>.|.|13|TRBJ1-1|TRBV24-1
CATSDRRGREAFF
TGTGCCACCAGTGATCGCAGGGGCCGTGAAGCTTTCTTT
>.|TRBD1|15|TRBJ2-2|TRBV9
CASSVEGARTGELFF
TGTGCCAGCAGCGTAGAGGGGGCTCGCACCGGGGAGCTGTTTTTT
>.|TRBD2|16|TRBJ2-3|TRBV6-2/TRBV6-3
CASSYGRTSGRNTQYF
TGTGCCAGCAGTTACGGCCGGACTAGCGGGAGAAATACGCAGTATTTT
>.|TRBD2|14|TRBJ2-7|TRBV29-1
CSVWTSGASYEQYF
TGCAGCGTTTGGACTAGCGGGGCTTCCTACGAGCAGTACTTC
>.|.|15|TRBJ2-7|TRBV27
CASSLIGSDPYEQYF
TGTGCCAGCAGTTTAATTGGCAGCGACCCCTACGAGCAGTACTTC
>.|TRBD1|14|TRBJ1-5|TRBV5-1
CASSLGQGGQPQHF
TGCGCCAGCAGCTTGGGGCAGGGGGGCCAGCCCCAGCATTTT
>few|TRBD2|15|TRBJ2-1|TRBV11-2
CASSLGGAGINEQFF
TGTGCCAGCAGCTTAGGGGGAGCGGGGATTAATGAGCAGTTCTTC
>.|TRBD1|16|TRBJ2-1|TRBV3-1/TRBV3-2
CASSQDPGQGRQEQFF
TGTGCCAGCAGCCAAGATCCAGGACAGGGGCGACAAGAGCAGTTCTTC
>once|.|13|TRBJ2-3|TRBV7-6
CASSLGGTDTQYF
TGTGCCAGCAGCCTCGGGGGAACAGATACGCAGTATTTT
>.|TRBD2|16|TRBJ2-7|TRBV4-2
CASSQGLGLAAYEQYF
TGTGCCAGCAGCCAAGGGTTGGGACTAGCAGCCTACGAGCAGTACTTC
>.|TRBD2|16|TRBJ2-3|TRBV7-2
CASSLEPAGAPDTQYF
TGTGCCAGCAGCTTAGAGCCAGCGGGGGCCCCCGATACGCAGTATTTT
>.|.|14|TRBJ2-7|TRBV7-3
CASSLYDRHGEQYF
TGTGCCAGCAGCCTCTACGACAGGCACGGCGAGCAGTACTTC
>.|.|15|TRBJ2-7|TRBV21-1
CASSIINRGSYEQYF
TGTGCCAGCAGCATTATCAACAGGGGTTCCTACGAGCAGTACTTC
>few|.|15|TRBJ1-5|TRBV2
CASNREPTGDQPQHF
TGTGCCAGCAATCGGGAACCGACGGGAGATCAGCCCCAGCATTTT
>.|.|15|TRBJ2-7|TRBV6-5
CASSPFAGSSYEQYF
TGTGCCAGCAGTCCCTTTGCGGGGTCCTCCTACGAGCAGTACTTC
>.|.|15|TRBJ2-7|TRBV7-3
CASSLTPSEVSEQYF
TGTGCCAGCAGCCTGACCCCTAGCGAGGTCTCCGAGCAGTACTTC
>few|.|16|TRBJ2-2|TRBV7-9
CASSWGGLIRNGELFF
TGTGCCAGCAGCTGGGGCGGCCTCATCCGGAACGGGGAGCTGTTTTTT
>.|.|14|TRBJ1-6|TRBV15
CATSRDRGGSPLHF
TGTGCCACCAGCAGAGACAGGGGTGGTTCACCCCTCCACTTT
>.|.|13|TRBJ1-1|TRBV2
CASIAEMNTEAFF
TGTGCCAGCATAGCAGAGATGAACACTGAAGCTTTCTTT
>once|.|16|TRBJ2-1|TRBV11-2
CASSLNGLISTYEQFF
TGTGCCAGCAGCTTAAACGGACTAATCAGTACATATGAGCAGTTCTTC
>.|TRBD2|19|TRBJ2-3|TRBV5-4
CASKLGTSRLPGGTDTQYF
TGTGCCAGCAAACTGGGGACTAGCAGGCTCCCGGGTGGCACAGATACGCAGTATTTT
>.|TRBD1|13|TRBJ2-5|TRBV30
CAWRRTGEETQYF
TGTGCCTGGAGAAGGACAGGGGAAGAGACCCAGTACTTC
>once|.|14|TRBJ2-7|TRBV3-1/TRBV3-2
CASSPTAASREQYF
TGTGCCAGCAGCCCTACAGCGGCCTCTAGGGAGCAGTACTTC
>.|TRBD1|14|TRBJ2-7|TRBV5-1
CASSEGQTSHEQYF
TGCGCCAGCAGCGAGGGACAGACAAGCCACGAGCAGTACTTC
>.|.|12|TRBJ2-7|TRBV10-3
CAISESGYEQYF
TGTGCCATCAGTGAATCGGGTTACGAGCAGTACTTC
>.|TRBD2|15|TRBJ2-1|TRBV7-6
CASSFGLAGFNEQFF
TGTGCCAGCAGCTTCGGACTAGCGGGATTCAATGAGCAGTTCTTC